This entry describes one T cell receptor (beta chain). What this receptor recognizes is not known. Base qualities are not recorded, but no much larger clone differs from it by a single base. The CDR3 runs 14 residues from the cysteine to the phenylalanine. The entry retains the CDR3 DNA only, 42 bases that are in frame from base 1. V and J are truncated by 4 bases and 0 bases respectively, leaving an intervening sequence of 9 bases. The germline V gene provides CDR1 MDHEN and CDR2 SYDVKM. Read against the paper, the sample's time point label means: baseline before first vaccination. Vaccinee samples came from UK trials COV001 and COV002, including a single-blind randomized controlled phase 2/3 trial of AZD1222 (ChAdOx1 nCoV-19) in healthy adults. For TCRbeta chain sequencing, PBMC samples were collected from trial participants at day 0 and at day 28 after the second dose. The CDR3 regions of human TCRbeta chains were analyzed by immunosequencing. Per the original workflow: Repertoire TCRs were checked for matches against a reference library of SARS-CoV-2-specific TCRs that had been generated using the MIRA antigen-specificity platform. Breadth was defined as the fraction of unique TCRs that were SARS-CoV-2-associated. Depth was defined as the fraction of total T cells that were SARS-CoV-2-associated. Using the MIRA data, every spike-specific TCR was mapped to the spike region that the TCR reacted to and assigned to either a CD4 or a CD8 class. Log10-transformed breadth and depth values were compared by one-way ANOVA with Sidak's multiple comparisons tests. The immuneACCESS repertoire file appears here via TCRdb, limited to in-frame rearrangements. These files lack a portion of the clones; in checked studies, under half of the deficit traces to unresolved V genes, and the cause of the others is not known. The DNA was the basis for D and trimming; V, J and clone size are from that table. The sample has around 65,000 clones on record, over 60% of them singletons. The ten largest clonotypes hold about 14% of the sample.

This entry comes from a study of T cell responses to AZD1222 COVID-19 vaccine (TCRdb year 2021). With regard to the full study: AZD1222 recipients given second doses at about 4 weeks or at about 12 weeks were pooled, since spike-specific TCR depth and breadth were not found to differ between the two schedules. TCR sequencing covered more than 230 trial participants: around 210 given two doses of AZD1222 and around 26 given two doses of MenACWY control vaccine. Enrollment into the trials was organized by age into subgroups of 18-55, 56-69 and 70-plus years, and those subgroups contained approximately 160, 26 and 62 TCR-sequenced participants, respectively.

Broader findings and caveats from the paper: The vaccine-associated CD4 TCRs covered the entire spike protein, and the dominant responses fell in regions 160-218 and 743-854. Participants were mostly white British and included more females than males, and it was suggested by the authors that clonal diversity may have been underestimated. Because no day 14 peak-response samples were available, the repertoires could be characterized only after the peak T cell response. Reportedly, almost half of the unique spike-specific TCRs recognized epitopes lying outside the regions that are mutated in the B.1.351 and B.1.1.7 variants. In the small 56-69-year group, the increase in depth fell short of significance, most likely because of low power. Conclusions about previously exposed vaccinees were limited because only six AZD1222 recipients were SARS-CoV-2 seropositive at baseline. A significant rise in spike-specific TCR breadth and depth was observed after two AZD1222 doses relative to day 0 and relative to MenACWY recipients.

The receptor chain draws on TRBV28 and TRBJ2-5, with the D gene call left open. The sequencing here drew on peripheral blood, taken on day 0 of AZD1222 vaccination. This receptor was taken from an adult in good health. The DNA sequence reads TGTGCCAGCAGTTCCCTGGGGTACCAAGAGACCCAGTACTTC. It is translated as CASSSLGYQETQYF.